The T cell receptor (beta chain) described here comes from a study of cytotoxic CD8 clonotypes in ibrutinib-treated CLL. On the study more broadly: The cohort had 10 to 11 relapsed/refractory and some 16 treatment-naive patients, 17 IGHV unmutated.

The planned depth of sequencing spanned 1 in 200,000 to 1 in 1 million T cells. Assay: immunoSEQ multiplex PCR; the TCRdb copy retains only in-frame clones and omits some. The sample holds 60,000 to 75,000 clones; approximately 90% are singletons and the top ten take 3.1%. From germline, CDR1 is WNHNN and CDR2 SYGVQD (reference sequence). The CDR3 has 19 residues. V lost 3 bases to trimming and J lost 5 bases, with 26 bases between them. The sequences come from PBMCs, collected after 12 months of ibrutinib treatment. The sequence came from a human donor with chronic lymphocytic leukemia. This chain uses TRBV10-1 with TRBJ2-1, with D possibly called TRBD1 or TRBD2 (10 bases each). This CDR3 reads CASSEQDRGLAGGHNEQFF. The CDR3, as DNA: TGCGCCAGCAGTGAACAGGACAGGGGGTTAGCGGGAGGACACAATGAGCAGTTCTTC.